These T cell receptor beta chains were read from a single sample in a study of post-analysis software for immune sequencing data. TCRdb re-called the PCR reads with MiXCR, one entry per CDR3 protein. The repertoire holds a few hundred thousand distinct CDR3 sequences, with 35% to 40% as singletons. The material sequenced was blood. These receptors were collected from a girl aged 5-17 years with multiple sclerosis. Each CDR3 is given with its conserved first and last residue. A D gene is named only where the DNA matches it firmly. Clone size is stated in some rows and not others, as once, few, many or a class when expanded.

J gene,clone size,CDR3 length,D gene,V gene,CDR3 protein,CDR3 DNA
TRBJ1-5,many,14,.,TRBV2,CASSEAPSNQPQHF,TGTGCCAGCAGTGAGGCCCCTAGCAATCAGCCCCAGCATTTT
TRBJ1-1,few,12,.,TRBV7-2,CASSSPQGPAFF,TGTGCCAGCAGCTCTCCGCAGGGACCGGCTTTCTTT
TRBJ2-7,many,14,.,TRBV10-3,CAISESRSSYEQYF,TGTGCCATCAGTGAGTCTCGGAGCTCCTACGAGCAGTACTTC
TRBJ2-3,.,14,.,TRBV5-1,CASTIQPGTDTQYF,TGCGCCAGCACCATTCAGCCAGGCACAGATACGCAGTATTTT
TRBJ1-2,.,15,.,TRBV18,CASSPSNRPNYGYTF,TGTGCCAGCTCACCCTCGAACAGGCCAAACTATGGCTACACCTTC
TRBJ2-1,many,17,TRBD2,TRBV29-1,CSATGLAGGGRYNEQFF,TGCAGCGCCACGGGACTAGCGGGAGGGGGCAGATACAATGAGCAGTTCTTC
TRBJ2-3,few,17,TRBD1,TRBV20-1,CSARDGDGQGARDTQYF,TGCAGTGCTAGAGATGGGGATGGACAGGGGGCGCGGGATACGCAGTATTTT
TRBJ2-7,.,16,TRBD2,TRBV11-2,CASSVYWASGSYEQYF,TGTGCCAGCAGCGTATATTGGGCTAGCGGGAGTTACGAGCAGTACTTC
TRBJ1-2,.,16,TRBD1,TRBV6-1,CASSLPWDSHNYGYTF,TGTGCCAGCAGCCTACCCTGGGACAGCCATAACTATGGCTACACCTTC
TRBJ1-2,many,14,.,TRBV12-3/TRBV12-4,CASSVSERNDGYTF,TGTGCCAGCAGCGTCAGCGAACGCAACGATGGCTACACCTTC
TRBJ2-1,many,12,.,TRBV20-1,CSATQSYNEQFF,TGCAGTGCCACCCAGAGCTACAATGAGCAGTTCTTC
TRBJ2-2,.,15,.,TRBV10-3,CAISADTTSSGELFF,TGTGCCATCAGTGCAGACACGACTAGTTCCGGGGAGCTGTTTTTT
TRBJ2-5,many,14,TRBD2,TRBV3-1,CASNLAGVQETQYF,TGTGCCAGCAACTTAGCGGGAGTTCAAGAGACCCAGTACTTC
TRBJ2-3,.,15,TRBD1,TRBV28,CASSYGQGNADTQYF,TGTGCCAGCAGCTACGGACAGGGTAACGCAGATACGCAGTATTTT
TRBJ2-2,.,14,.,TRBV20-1,CSARAGRITGELFF,TGCAGTGCTAGGGCAGGGAGAATCACCGGGGAGCTGTTTTTT
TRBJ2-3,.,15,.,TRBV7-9,CASSLARGRGDTQYF,TGTGCCAGCAGCTTAGCCCGGGGCCGGGGTGATACGCAGTATTTT
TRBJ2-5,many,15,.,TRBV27,CASRDTPGPQETQYF,TGTGCCAGTCGTGACACCCCAGGGCCCCAAGAGACCCAGTACTTC
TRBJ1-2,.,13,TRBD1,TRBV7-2,CASSSTGVGGYTF,TGTGCCAGCAGCTCGACAGGGGTAGGTGGCTACACCTTC
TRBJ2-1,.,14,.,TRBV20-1,CSASSGIGYNEQFF,TGCAGTGCTAGTTCAGGGATAGGATACAATGAGCAGTTCTTC
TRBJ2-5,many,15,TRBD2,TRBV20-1,CSARESGGPRETQYF,TGCAGTGCTAGAGAGAGCGGGGGCCCACGGGAGACCCAGTACTTC
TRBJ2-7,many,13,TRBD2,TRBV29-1,CSVRLAGGVEQYF,TGCAGCGTTAGACTAGCGGGAGGAGTAGAGCAGTACTTC
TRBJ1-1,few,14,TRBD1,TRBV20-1,CSAGPGTGGEVAFF,TGCAGTGCTGGTCCCGGGACAGGGGGCGAGGTAGCTTTCTTT
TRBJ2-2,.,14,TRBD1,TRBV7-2,CASSMRQGTGELFF,TGTGCCAGCAGCATGAGACAGGGGACCGGGGAGCTGTTTTTT
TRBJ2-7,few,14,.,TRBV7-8,CASSLVWGPGEQYF,TGTGCCAGCAGCTTAGTATGGGGGCCCGGTGAGCAGTACTTC
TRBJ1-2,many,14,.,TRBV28,CASSLWPRPRGYTF,TGTGCCAGCAGTTTATGGCCCCGTCCGCGAGGCTACACCTTC
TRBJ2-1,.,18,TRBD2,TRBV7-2,CASSLGLLAGGSYSEQFF,TGTGCCAGCAGCTTAGGGTTGCTAGCGGGAGGGTCCTACAGTGAGCAGTTCTTC
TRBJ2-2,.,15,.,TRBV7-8,CASSPASVATGELFF,TGTGCCAGCAGCCCAGCGAGCGTAGCCACCGGGGAGCTGTTTTTT
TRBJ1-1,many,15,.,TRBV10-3,CAIRGTGGPGTEAFF,TGTGCCATCAGAGGAACGGGGGGGCCGGGCACTGAAGCTTTCTTT
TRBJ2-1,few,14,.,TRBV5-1,CASSPDSPYNEQFF,TGCGCCAGCAGTCCTGACTCCCCCTACAATGAGCAGTTCTTC
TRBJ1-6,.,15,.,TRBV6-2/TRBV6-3,CASSLHRVTGSPLHF,TGTGCCAGCAGCTTACATCGGGTCACAGGGTCACCCCTCCACTTT
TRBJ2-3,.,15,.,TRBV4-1,CASSQSGRSTDTQYF,TGCGCCAGCAGCCAATCGGGACGGAGCACAGATACGCAGTATTTT
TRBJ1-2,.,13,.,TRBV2,CASGEGHRYGYTF,TGTGCCAGCGGAGAGGGGCACCGGTATGGCTACACCTTC
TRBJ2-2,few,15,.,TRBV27,CASSRAGKNTGELFF,TGTGCCAGCAGTCGCGCCGGGAAGAACACCGGGGAGCTGTTTTTT
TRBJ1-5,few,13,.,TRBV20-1,CSAGDTPVGPQHF,TGCAGTGCCGGGGACACCCCTGTGGGGCCCCAGCATTTT
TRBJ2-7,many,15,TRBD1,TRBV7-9,CASSPLGQHPYEQYF,TGTGCCAGCAGCCCCCTGGGACAGCACCCCTACGAGCAGTACTTC
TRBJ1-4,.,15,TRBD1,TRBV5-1,CASSFGQAINEKLFF,TGCGCCAGCAGCTTCGGACAGGCTATTAATGAAAAACTGTTTTTT
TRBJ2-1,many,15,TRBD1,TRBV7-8,CASSRQDRGGNEQFF,TGTGCCAGCAGTAGACAGGACAGGGGGGGCAATGAGCAGTTCTTC
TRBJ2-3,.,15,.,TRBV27,CASSPFGGGPDTQYF,TGTGCCAGCAGCCCGTTCGGCGGCGGTCCAGATACGCAGTATTTT
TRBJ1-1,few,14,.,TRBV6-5,CASSYGWAGTGAFF,TGTGCCAGCAGTTATGGCTGGGCGGGCACTGGAGCTTTCTTT
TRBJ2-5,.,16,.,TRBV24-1,CATSESGQPAGETQYF,TGTGCCACCAGTGAGTCAGGACAACCGGCGGGGGAGACCCAGTACTTC
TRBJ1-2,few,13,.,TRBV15,CATSRDHEEGYTF,TGTGCCACCAGCAGAGATCACGAGGAAGGCTACACCTTC
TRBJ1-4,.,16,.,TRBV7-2,CASSLVATGSNEKLFF,TGTGCCAGCAGCTTAGTCGCCACAGGGAGTAATGAAAAACTGTTTTTT
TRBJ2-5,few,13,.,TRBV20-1,CSATPTGGETQYF,TGCAGTGCTACCCCGACAGGTGGCGAGACCCAGTACTTC
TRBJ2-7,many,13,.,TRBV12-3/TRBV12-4,CASSLGISYEQYF,TGTGCCAGCAGTTTAGGGATTTCCTACGAGCAGTACTTC
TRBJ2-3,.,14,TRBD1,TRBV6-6,CASIQGNRGVTQYF,TGTGCCAGCATACAGGGGAATCGGGGAGTTACGCAGTATTTT
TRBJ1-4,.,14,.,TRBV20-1,CSASTRGGNEKLFF,TGCAGTGCTAGTACGAGGGGAGGGAATGAAAAACTGTTTTTT
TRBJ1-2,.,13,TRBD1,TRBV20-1,CSAPGGQGHGYTF,TGCAGTGCTCCAGGCGGACAGGGCCATGGCTACACCTTC
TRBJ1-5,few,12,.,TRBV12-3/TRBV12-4,CASTLANQPQHF,TGTGCCAGCACCCTCGCGAATCAGCCCCAGCATTTT
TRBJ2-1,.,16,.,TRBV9,CASSPLSSGSYNEQFF,TGTGCCAGCAGCCCGCTCTCCAGCGGATCCTACAATGAGCAGTTCTTC
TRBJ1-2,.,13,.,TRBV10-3,CAIKSVGNYGYTF,TGTGCCATCAAGTCGGTGGGCAACTATGGCTACACCTTC
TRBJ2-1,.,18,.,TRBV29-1,CSVGGRPGTTSLRDVQFF,TGCAGCGTCGGTGGCCGGCCGGGGACCACCTCCTTGAGGGATGTGCAGTTCTTC
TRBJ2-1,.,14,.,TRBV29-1,CSVLSKSSYNEQFF,TGCAGCGTGCTATCTAAAAGCTCCTACAATGAGCAGTTCTTC
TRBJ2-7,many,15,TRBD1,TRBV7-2,CASRMTGGASYEQYF,TGTGCCAGCAGGATGACAGGGGGCGCTTCCTACGAGCAGTACTTC
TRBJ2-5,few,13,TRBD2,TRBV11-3,CASSRSGMETQYF,TGTGCCAGCAGCCGGAGCGGGATGGAGACCCAGTACTTC
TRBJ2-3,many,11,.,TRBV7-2,CASSLANTQYF,TGTGCCAGCAGCTTAGCAAATACGCAGTATTTT
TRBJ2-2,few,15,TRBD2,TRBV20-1,CSAPPPGGNTGELFF,TGCAGTGCCCCGCCCCCGGGAGGAAACACCGGGGAGCTGTTTTTT
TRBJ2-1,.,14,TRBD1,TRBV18,CASAWDRGLDEQFF,TGTGCCAGCGCATGGGACAGGGGCCTTGATGAGCAGTTCTTC
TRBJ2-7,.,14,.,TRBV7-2,CASSARDLAYEQYF,TGTGCCAGCAGCGCCCGGGACTTAGCCTACGAGCAGTACTTC
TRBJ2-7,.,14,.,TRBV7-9,CASSLQAGLTEQYF,TGTGCCAGCAGCCTCCAGGCAGGGCTAACGGAGCAGTACTTC
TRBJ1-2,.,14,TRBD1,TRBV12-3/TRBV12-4,CASSSDRGRRGYTF,TGTGCCAGCAGTTCGGACAGGGGGCGAAGAGGCTACACCTTC